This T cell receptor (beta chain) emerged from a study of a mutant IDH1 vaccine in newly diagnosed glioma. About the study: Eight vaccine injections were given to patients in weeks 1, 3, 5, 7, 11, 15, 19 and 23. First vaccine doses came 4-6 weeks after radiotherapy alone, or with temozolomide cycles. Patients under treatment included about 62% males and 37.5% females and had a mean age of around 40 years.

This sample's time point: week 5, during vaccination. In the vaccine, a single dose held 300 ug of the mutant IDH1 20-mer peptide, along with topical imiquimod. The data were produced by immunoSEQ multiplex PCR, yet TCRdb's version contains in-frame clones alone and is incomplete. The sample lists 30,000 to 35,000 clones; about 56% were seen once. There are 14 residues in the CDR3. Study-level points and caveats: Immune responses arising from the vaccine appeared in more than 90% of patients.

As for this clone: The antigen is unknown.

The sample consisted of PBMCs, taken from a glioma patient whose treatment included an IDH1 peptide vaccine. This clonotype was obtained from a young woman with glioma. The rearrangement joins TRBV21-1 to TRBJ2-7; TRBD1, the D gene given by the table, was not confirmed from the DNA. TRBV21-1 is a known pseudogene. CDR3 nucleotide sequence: TGTGCCAGCAGCAAACAGGGATTCTTAATCGAGCAGTACTTC. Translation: CASSKQGFLIEQYF.